The 30 T cell receptor beta chains reported below all come from one sample, sequenced in a study of OX40 agonist ivuxolimab in advanced cancers. The data were produced by immunoSEQ multiplex PCR, yet TCRdb's version contains in-frame clones alone and is incomplete. The data contain 75,000 to 100,000 clones, 92% of them singletons. Sequenced here: CD4+ or CD8+ T cells sorted from blood, sampled in a trial of the OX40 agonist ivuxolimab. The receptors stem from an adult with an advanced solid tumor such as melanoma, head and neck, liver or kidney cancer.

The V and J genes are TRBV13 and TRBJ1-1; 7 bases line up with TRBD1. Germline lookup yields CDR1 PRHDT and CDR2 FYEKMQ (reference sequence). There are 15 residues in the CDR3. The V and J ends lost 5 bases and 0 bases, in that order; junction bases with no gene match: 6. Here the CDR3 reads CASSRSQGLNTEAFF. CDR3 nucleotide sequence: TGTGCCAGCAGCCGCTCACAGGGGCTGAACACTGAAGCTTTCTTT. The complete variable domain, with remaining parts taken from reference TRBV13 and TRBJ1-1, reads AAGVIQSPRHLIKEKRETATLKCYPIPRHDTVYWYQQGPGQDPQFLISFYEKMQSDKGSIPDRFSAQQFSDYHSELNMSSLELGDSALYFCASSRSQGLNTEAFFGQGTRLTVV.

This clone was found once. The chain joins TRBV7-6 to TRBJ2-3; 10 positions agree with TRBD2. The CDR3 covers 17 residues. CDR1 is SGHVS and CDR2 is FNYEAQ in the germline V gene. Trimming cost V 5 bases and J 3 bases; bases outside gene matches: 11. The CDR3 DNA is TGTGCCAGCAGCCCGACACTAGCGGGGATAGCGACAGATACGCAGTATTTT. Amino acid sequence: CASSPTLAGIATDTQYF.

The chain carries TRBV19 and TRBJ1-6; no reliable D call. Trimming cost V 3 bases and J 7 bases, with 7 bases left between them. Germline loops: CDR1 LNHDA, CDR2 SQIVND (reference sequence). There are 13 residues in the CDR3. CDR3 sequence: CASSMENNSPLHF. The CDR3 nucleotides are TGTGCCAGTAGTATGGAGAACAATTCACCCCTCCACTTT.

The chain employs TRBV11-2 and TRBJ2-3; D remains unclear. V lost 2 bases and J lost 4, with 4 bases in between. The length of the CDR3 is 12 residues. Per germline, CDR1 SGHAT and CDR2 FQNNGV. CDR3 bases: TGTGCCAGCAGCTTACTCGCAGATACGCAGTATTTT. Encoded protein: CASSLLADTQYF. The full variable domain, with the rest looked up from reference TRBV11-2 and TRBJ2-3, is EAGVAQSPRYKIIEKRQSVAFWCNPISGHATLYWYQQILGQGPKLLIQFQNNGVVDDSQLPKDRFSAERLKGVDSTLKIQPAKLEDSAVYLCASSLLADTQYFGPGTRLTVL.

J is TRBJ1-6 and V is TRBV9, with TRBD1 matching over 10 bases. In germline, CDR1 is SGDLS, CDR2 YYNGEE. This CDR3 contains 15 residues. The V and J ends lost 0 bases and 7 bases, in that order; junction bases with no gene match: 1. CDR3 sequence (DNA): TGTGCCAGCAGCGTAGAGGGACAGGGGAATTCACCCCTCCACTTT. Its protein is CASSVEGQGNSPLHF. The entire variable domain, with the rest obtained from reference TRBV9 and TRBJ1-6, is as follows: DSGVTQTPKHLITATGQRVTLRCSPRSGDLSVYWYQQSLDQGLQFLIQYYNGEERAKGNILERFSAQQFPDLHSELNLSSLELGDSALYFCASSVEGQGNSPLHFGNGTRLTVT.

The chain carries TRBV11-2 and TRBJ2-3; D not resolved. The length of the CDR3 is 15 residues. The germline CDR1 and CDR2 sequences are SGHAT and FQNNGV. Trimming stripped 2 bases from V and 0 bases from J, with 9 bases between. In DNA, the CDR3 is TGTGCCAGCAGCTTAAGCGCTATTAGCACAGATACGCAGTATTTT. This translates into CASSLSAISTDTQYF.

CDR3 DNA sequence: TGTGCCAGCAGTGTAACAGGGAATAACGAGCAGTACTTC. Residues: CASSVTGNNEQYF. This chain uses TRBV6-1 with TRBJ2-7; tentative D call: TRBD1 (6 bases). In germline, CDR1 is MNHNS, CDR2 SASEGT. CDR3 length equals 13 residues. Trimming removed 4 bases from V and 5 bases from J, with 12 bases in between.

This clone has only one observation. The chain carries TRBV7-9 and TRBJ2-1; 8 positions match TRBD1. With V trimmed by 9 bases and J by 6 bases, 4 bases remained unmatched. The germline CDR1 and CDR2 sequences are SEHNR and FQNEAQ (reference sequence). CDR3 length: 12 amino acids. This CDR3 is CARGQGPNEQFF. The CDR3 DNA sequence: TGTGCCAGAGGACAGGGTCCCAATGAGCAGTTCTTC.

CDR3 sequence: CASASLLWAGELFF. DNA for the CDR3: TGTGCCAGCGCCTCCCTCCTGTGGGCCGGGGAGCTGTTTTTT. J is TRBJ2-2 and V is TRBV7-8; D remains ambiguous. Trimming left V 8 bases short and J 6 bases short, with 16 bases between. The V gene's germline CDR1 is SGHVS and CDR2 FQNEAQ. This CDR3 has 14 amino acids.

The gene calls are TRBV5-1 and TRBJ2-7; tentatively, D is TRBD1 (5 bases). CDR3 length equals 12 residues. V was pared by 3 bases and J by 3 bases, with 7 bases between. In germline, CDR1 is SGHRS, CDR2 YFSETQ. CDR3 sequence reads: CASSSDSYEQYF. Here the CDR3 DNA reads TGCGCCAGCAGCTCAGACAGCTACGAGCAGTACTTC.

The chain is built from TRBV28 and TRBJ1-6, with D unresolved. Trimming left V 3 bases short and J 0 bases short, with 3 bases between. Germline CDR1 reads MDHEN; CDR2 reads SYDVKM. CDR3 length equals 14 residues. The CDR3 DNA sequence: TGTGCCAGCAGTTTCAGCTCCTATAATTCACCCCTCCACTTT. It translates to CASSFSSYNSPLHF.

The V call is TRBV30, the J call TRBJ2-7; D is uncertain. The CDR3 is 14 amino acids. Germline V CDR1 and CDR2: GTSNPN, SVGIG (reference sequence). V lost 3 bases and J 0 bases, leaving 12 bases between the germline ends. The CDR3 sequence is CAWSPPPSSYEQYF. CDR3 nucleotides: TGTGCCTGGAGCCCTCCGCCCAGCTCCTACGAGCAGTACTTC.

The count of this clone is one. The chain has TRBV15 and TRBJ1-2; 12 nucleotides match TRBD1. The CDR3 runs to 16 residues. The V and J ends lost 5 bases and 7 bases, in that order; junction bases with no gene match: 11. From germline, CDR1 is LNHNV and CDR2 YYDKDF (reference sequence). In nucleotides, the CDR3 is TGTGCCACCAGCTCCCACCGGGACAGGGGGCGGCGTGGCTACACCTTC. This encodes CATSSHRDRGRRGYTF.

This rearrangement joins TRBV5-1 to TRBJ1-4; D not certain. Germline assignment: CDR1 SGHRS and CDR2 YFSETQ. Trimming stripped 4 bases from V and 0 bases from J, with 7 bases between. This CDR3 is 14 amino acids long. DNA of the CDR3: TGCGCCAGCAGCCACAGCGCAACTAATGAAAAACTGTTTTTT. It specifies CASSHSATNEKLFF.

V and J are TRBV2 and TRBJ2-5; TRBD2 matches at 7 bases. Germline V gene data show CDR1 as SNHLY and CDR2 as FYNNEI. V was pared by 8 bases and J by 7 bases, with 1 base of the junction left unmatched. The CDR3 consists of 10 residues. CDR3 protein: CASGGGTQYF. The CDR3 nucleotides read TGTGCCAGCGGGGGGGGGACCCAGTACTTC.

The chain joins TRBV29-1 to TRBJ2-3; no definite D call. The CDR3 is 13 residues long. V dropped 3 bases and J dropped 8 bases, with 15 bases sitting between them. Germline values: CDR1 SQVTM, CDR2 ANQGSEA. The CDR3, as DNA: TGCAGCGTTGATATCGGTCCCGTTGTTACGCAGTATTTT. Encoded protein: CSVDIGPVVTQYF.

This chain links TRBV5-3 with TRBJ1-3, with D maybe TRBD1 (5 bases). TRBV5-3 is identified as an open reading frame with a role that is uncertain. V lost 4 bases to trimming and J lost 4 bases, with 9 bases between them. This CDR3 contains 13 residues. The CDR3 DNA sequence: TGTGCCAGAAGCGGAAACAGGGGAAACACCATATATTTT. Its protein is CARSGNRGNTIYF.

The chain joins TRBV27 to TRBJ2-7, with unresolved D. V lost 4 bases, J lost 2 bases, and 15 bases lay in between. The germline V gene encodes CDR1 MNHEY and CDR2 SMNVEV (reference sequence). This CDR3 spans 15 amino acids. The CDR3 DNA follows: TGTGCCAGCAGTTCGGAAGGCAGCATTACCTACGAGCAGTACTTC. It translates to CASSSEGSITYEQYF.

V usage is TRBV6-1 and J usage is TRBJ1-5; 8 nucleotides match TRBD1. Unmatched junction bases numbered 10, after V lost 6 bases and J lost 6 bases. CDR1 is MNHNS, CDR2 SASEGT, per germline. The CDR3 covers 15 residues. The CDR3 region is CASSFGQGAGQPQHF. As DNA, the CDR3 is TGTGCCAGCAGCTTCGGACAGGGAGCCGGTCAGCCCCAGCATTTT.

The chain links TRBV5-8 to TRBJ1-3; no reliable D call. Germline V gives CDR1 SGHTS, CDR2 YDEGEE. Trimming took off 4 bases at V and 4 bases at J, with 12 bases between the two ends. This CDR3 contains 14 residues. The CDR3 region is CASSPKGRGNTIYF. The CDR3 DNA is TGTGCCAGCAGCCCGAAGGGCAGGGGAAACACCATATATTTT.

The rearrangement links TRBV27 to TRBJ1-1; no reliable D call. V lost 2 bases to trimming and J lost 0 bases, with 13 bases between them. Per the germline V gene, CDR1 is MNHEY and CDR2 is SMNVEV (reference sequence). The CDR3 length is 16 residues. This CDR3 is CASSLRRGLLNTEAFF. In DNA, the CDR3 is TGTGCCAGCAGTTTAAGACGTGGACTTCTGAACACTGAAGCTTTCTTT.

The chain combines TRBV29-1 with TRBJ1-4; 8 bases align to TRBD1. The trim removed 7 bases at V and 8 bases at J, leaving 9 bases unmatched. Germline CDR1 and CDR2: SQVTM and ANQGSEA. This CDR3 spans 13 amino acids. As DNA, the CDR3 is TGCAGCGGGAGGACAGGGATAGGGGAAAAACTGTTTTTT. The encoded protein is CSGRTGIGEKLFF.

The rearrangement links TRBV13 to TRBJ1-4; 10 bases agree with TRBD1. Germline assignment: CDR1 PRHDT and CDR2 FYEKMQ (reference sequence). With 4 bases clipped from V and 8 bases from J, the junction kept 7 bases outside the gene matches. This CDR3 has 15 amino acids. The CDR3 coding sequence is TGTGCCAGCAGCTCGACGACAGGGGGCTTCGAAAAACTGTTTTTT. It codes for CASSSTTGGFEKLFF.

A remark on this clone: Other DNA variants within this sample encode the same CDR3. V usage is TRBV27 and J usage is TRBJ2-5, with D unresolved. The germline gives CDR1 MNHEY, CDR2 SMNVEV (reference sequence). The CDR3 has 11 amino acids. Trimming took 2 bases from V and 5 from J, leaving 3 bases between them. This CDR3 is CASSLGETQYF. CDR3 nucleotides: TGTGCCAGCAGTTTAGGGGAGACCCAGTACTTC.

The chain has TRBV6-6 and TRBJ2-3; D may be TRBD1 (6 bases). Trimming left V 5 bases short and J 0 bases short, with 9 bases between. Germline CDR1 and CDR2: MNHNY and SVGAGI (reference sequence). The CDR3 length is 14 residues. The CDR3 coding sequence is TGTGCCAGCAGTAATACAGGGAGCACAGATACGCAGTATTTT. It yields the protein CASSNTGSTDTQYF.

The genes are TRBV7-6 and TRBJ1-1; D gene uncertain. From germline, CDR1 is SGHVS and CDR2 FNYEAQ. The CDR3 spans 12 residues. Trimming took off 5 bases at V and 11 bases at J, with 15 bases between the two ends. The CDR3 nucleotides are TGTGCCAGCAGCCCCTTGGAGGGAGGGGCTTTCTTT. The encoded protein is CASSPLEGGAFF.

The CDR3, as DNA: TGTGCCAGCAGCGTAGTACGGCCGGTTTACACTGAAGCTTTCTTT. Amino acid sequence: CASSVVRPVYTEAFF. This sequence joins TRBV9 and TRBJ1-1; D ambiguous. The V end was cut by 0 bases, the J end by 3 bases, with 12 bases between. The CDR3 has 15 residues. Looked up from germline, CDR1 is SGDLS and CDR2 is YYNGEE.

The sample holds a few counts of this clone. The V call is TRBV4-1, the J call TRBJ1-5; D remains ambiguous. Looked up from germline, CDR1 is MGHRA and CDR2 is YSYEKL. The CDR3 covers 15 residues. V lost 4 bases and J 1 base, leaving 11 bases between the germline ends. CDR3 region: CASSLTDPSNQPQHF. The DNA of the CDR3 is TGCGCCAGCAGCCTTACGGACCCGAGCAATCAGCCCCAGCATTTT.

This chain connects TRBV19 to TRBJ2-2, with 9 positions matching TRBD2. The CDR3 sequence is 15 residues long. The germline gives CDR1 LNHDA, CDR2 SQIVND (reference sequence). V shed 3 bases and J 5 bases; nucleotides not matched to a gene: 4. The CDR3 loop is CASSISGSGTGELFF. As DNA, the CDR3 is TGTGCCAGTAGTATTAGCGGGAGCGGAACCGGGGAGCTGTTTTTT.

As concerns this clone: An end of the junction differs from the germline gene, which may be a read error. The rearrangement joins TRBV5-1 to TRBJ1-4, with a weak D call TRBD1 (5 bases). Per the germline V gene, CDR1 is SGHRS and CDR2 is YFSETQ. The CDR3 runs to 15 residues. The CDR3 nucleotides are TGTGCCAGCAGCTTGGGGGGACGAGGGGAAGAAAAACTGTTTTTT. This translates into CASSLGGRGEEKLFF. Full variable domain (rest looked up from reference TRBV5-1 and TRBJ1-4): KAGVTQTPRYLIKTRGQQVTLSCSPISGHRSVSWYQQTPGQGLQFLFEYFSETQRNKGNFPGRFSGRQFSNSRSEMNVSTLELGDSALYLCASSLGGRGEEKLFFGSGTQLSVL.